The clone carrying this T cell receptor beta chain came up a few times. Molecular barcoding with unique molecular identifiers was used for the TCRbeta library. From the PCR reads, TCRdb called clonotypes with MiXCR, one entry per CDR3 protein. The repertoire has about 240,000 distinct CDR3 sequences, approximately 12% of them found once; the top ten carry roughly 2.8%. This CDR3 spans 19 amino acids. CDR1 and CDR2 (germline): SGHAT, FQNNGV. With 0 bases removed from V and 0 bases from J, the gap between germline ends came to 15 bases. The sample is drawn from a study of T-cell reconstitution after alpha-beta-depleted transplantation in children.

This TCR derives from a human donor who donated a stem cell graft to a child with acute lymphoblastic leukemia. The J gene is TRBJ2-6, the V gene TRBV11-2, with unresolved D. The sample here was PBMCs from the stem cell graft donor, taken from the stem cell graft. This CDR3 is CASSLDFWHNPSGANVLTF. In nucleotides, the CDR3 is TGTGCCAGCAGCTTAGATTTTTGGCACAACCCCTCTGGGGCCAACGTCCTGACTTTC.